The next 12 T cell receptor beta chains were all read from a single sample in a study of T cells in Graves' hyperthyroidism and ophthalmopathy. There were TCR beta CDR3 regions amplified from RNA transcripts. When the TCR CDR3 underwent first-round RT-PCR, the HTBI primer set was used. MiXCR, applied by TCRdb to the multiplex PCR reads, yields one record per CDR3 protein. The data show about 640,000 distinct CDR3 sequences, 20% to 25% seen once. The sample was blood. These receptors were obtained from a young man with Graves' ophthalmopathy.

About this clonotype itself: The junction does not match germline at one end; this may be a read error. The chain carries TRBV28 and TRBJ2-7; 9 nucleotides match TRBD1. The length of the CDR3 is 17 residues. Germline loops: CDR1 MDHEN, CDR2 SYDVKM. CDR3 in amino acids: CVSSLESMGQGHYEQYF. In DNA form, the CDR3 reads TGTGTCAGCAGTTTAGAATCGATGGGACAGGGTCATTACGAGCAGTACTTC.

This chain uses TRBV6-5 with TRBJ2-2; 8 bases match TRBD2. The trim removed 0 bases at V and 1 base at J, leaving 16 bases unmatched. The CDR3 consists of 21 residues. Germline V gene lookup returns CDR1 MNHEY and CDR2 SVGAGI. CDR3 in DNA: TGTGCCAGCAGTTACTCCCCCGGGACTAGTTTGGGCCGAGTGAACACCGGGGAGCTGTTTTTT. As protein: CASSYSPGTSLGRVNTGELFF.

This clonotype was detected a few times. CDR3 region: CSARPGGSSEAFF. The DNA for the CDR3 is TGCAGTGCCAGGCCGGGGGGAAGTTCTGAAGCTTTCTTT. This rearrangement joins TRBV20-1 to TRBJ1-1; possibly TRBD1 for D (5 bases). Germline CDR1 reads DFQATT; CDR2 reads SNEGSKA (reference sequence). The CDR3 extends over 13 amino acids. Trimming removed 6 bases from V and 6 bases from J, with 17 bases in between.

This clonotype has just a few counts. The chain recombines TRBV4-1 with TRBJ2-7; 9 bases map to TRBD2. The junction had 3 bases not matched to a gene; V was cut back by 0 bases and J by 3 bases. This CDR3 spans 15 amino acids. Germline V CDR1 and CDR2: MGHRA, YSYEKL. CDR3 in amino acids: CASSQDRGRVYEQYF. The CDR3 DNA is TGCGCCAGCAGCCAAGATCGCGGGAGGGTCTACGAGCAGTACTTC.

This clonotype was detected a few times. This chain links TRBV27 with TRBJ1-5, with 7 bases fitting TRBD1. This CDR3 contains 14 residues. Germline V gene lookup returns CDR1 MNHEY and CDR2 SMNVEV (reference sequence). Unmatched junction bases numbered 8, after V lost 5 bases and J lost 7 bases. CDR3 coding DNA: TGTGCCAGCAGTACAGGGGCCGCTTCCCAGCCCCAGCATTTT. Its protein is CASSTGAASQPQHF.

V usage is TRBV2 and J usage is TRBJ2-5; tentatively, D is TRBD1 or TRBD2 (6 bases each). The ends were cut back, 2 bases at V and 3 bases at J, with 13 bases in the middle. CDR1 SNHLY and CDR2 FYNNEI come from the germline V gene. This CDR3 is built from 15 residues. The CDR3 sequence is CASSEKTGGEETQYF. DNA for the CDR3: TGTGCCAGCAGTGAAAAGACAGGAGGGGAAGAGACCCAGTACTTC.

This clonotype was seen a few times. J is TRBJ2-3 and V is TRBV7-9; 8 bases agree with TRBD2. J was trimmed by 1 base and V by 0 bases; bases with no gene match: 6. Per the germline V gene, CDR1 is SEHNR and CDR2 is FQNEAQ (reference sequence). This CDR3 region has 17 residues. CDR3: CASSLAQPGGGTDTQYF. As DNA, the CDR3 is TGTGCCAGCAGCTTAGCGCAACCGGGAGGGGGCACAGATACGCAGTATTTT. Full variable domain (outside the CDR3, taken from reference TRBV7-9 and TRBJ2-3): DTGVSQNPRHKITKRGQNVTFRCDPISEHNRLYWYRQTLGQGPEFLTYFQNEAQLEKSRLLSDRFSAERPKGSFSTLEIQRTEQGDSAMYLCASSLAQPGGGTDTQYFGPGTRLTVL.

This clonotype was observed a handful of times. The chain couples TRBV14 to TRBJ2-7, with 10 bases that match TRBD1. Germline V gene sequence: CDR1 SGHDN, CDR2 FVKESK. The length of the CDR3 is 15 residues. Trimming at V came to 2 bases and at J to 7 bases, leaving 8 bases not matched to a gene. The CDR3 DNA reads as TGTGCCAGCAGCCAAAAGACAGGGGGCACTGAAGAGCAGTACTTC. It specifies CASSQKTGGTEEQYF.

This clonotype was counted at least ten times. V and J are TRBV7-9 and TRBJ2-5; no clear D gene. The CDR3 runs to 13 residues. Deletions cut 7 bases from V and 0 bases from J, with 9 bases between. Germline V gives CDR1 SEHNR, CDR2 FQNEAQ (reference sequence). CDR3 in amino acids: CASTPSNQETQYF. In DNA, the CDR3 is TGTGCCAGCACCCCGTCGAACCAAGAGACCCAGTACTTC.

The rearrangement uses TRBV6-1 and TRBJ2-5, with D unclear. V was pared by 6 bases and J by 1 base, with 9 bases between. CDR3 size: 13 residues. CDR1 MNHNS and CDR2 SASEGT come from the germline V gene. Written as DNA, the CDR3 is TGTGCCAGCAGCCCTCTAATCCAAGAGACCCAGTACTTC. Protein sequence: CASSPLIQETQYF.

V usage is TRBV6-2 or TRBV6-3 and J usage is TRBJ2-1; 7 nucleotides line up with TRBD2. Germline V CDR1 and CDR2: MNHEY, SVGEGT. The CDR3 has 15 amino acids. V gave up 2 bases and J gave up 9 bases; unmatched junction bases: 10. CDR3 loop: CASSYTGGSYGEQFF. The CDR3 nucleotides read TGTGCCAGCAGTTACACGGGCGGGAGTTACGGTGAGCAGTTCTTC.

In this sample, this clonotype turned up a few times. V is TRBV3-1 and J is TRBJ1-3, with unresolved D. V lost 1 base to trimming and J lost 0 bases, with 10 bases between them. Germline V gene sequence: CDR1 LGHDT, CDR2 YNNKEL (reference sequence). The CDR3 consists of 16 residues. The CDR3 is CASSQVPQSSGNTIYF. CDR3 nucleotides: TGTGCCAGCAGCCAAGTCCCTCAGAGCTCTGGAAACACCATATATTTT.